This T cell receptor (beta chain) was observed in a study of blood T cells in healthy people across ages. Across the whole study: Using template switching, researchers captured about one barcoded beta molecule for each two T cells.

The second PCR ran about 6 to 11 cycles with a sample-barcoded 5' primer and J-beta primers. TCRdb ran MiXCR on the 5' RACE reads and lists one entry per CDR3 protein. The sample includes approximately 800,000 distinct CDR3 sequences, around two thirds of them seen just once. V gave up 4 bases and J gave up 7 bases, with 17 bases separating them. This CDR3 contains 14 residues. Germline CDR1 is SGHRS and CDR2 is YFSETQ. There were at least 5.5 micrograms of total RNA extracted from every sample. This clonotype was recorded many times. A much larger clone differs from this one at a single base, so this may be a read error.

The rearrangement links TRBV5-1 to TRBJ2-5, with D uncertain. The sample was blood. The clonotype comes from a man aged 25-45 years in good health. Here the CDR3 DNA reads TGCGCCAGCAGCGTGGAGCCTGGTTTGGGGACCCAGTACTTC. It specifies CASSVEPGLGTQYF.